A single sample gave rise to the 5 T cell receptor beta chains below, sequenced in a study of T cell responses to AZD1222 COVID-19 vaccine. Assay: immunoSEQ multiplex PCR; the TCRdb copy retains only in-frame clones and omits some. The data show about 150,000 clones, roughly 90% seen once. The material sequenced was peripheral blood, taken on day 0 of AZD1222 vaccination. These receptors originate from an adult in good health.

Here the CDR3 DNA reads TGTGCCAGCTCCGGGGTGGCGGATCAGCCCCAGCATTTT. Translation gives CASSGVADQPQHF. This rearrangement joins TRBV12-3 or TRBV12-4 to TRBJ1-5; D gene uncertain. Trimming stripped 8 bases from V and 5 bases from J, with 13 bases between. The CDR3 consists of 13 residues.

V usage is TRBV19 and J usage is TRBJ2-5; 8 bases are shared with TRBD1. V lost 8 bases, J lost 2 bases, and 4 bases stayed unmatched. This CDR3 is 13 amino acids long. Per the germline V gene, CDR1 is LNHDA and CDR2 is SQIVND (reference sequence). The DNA of the CDR3 is TGTGCCAGTTCGCAGGGGGCGCAAGAGACCCAGTACTTC. Its protein is CASSQGAQETQYF.

V and J are TRBV29-1 and TRBJ1-2, with no clear D. The CDR3 sequence is 14 residues long. V was clipped by 7 bases and J by 8 bases, with 23 bases between them. Germline V gives CDR1 SQVTM, CDR2 ANQGSEA. In nucleotides, the CDR3 is TGCAGCGCCACAGAATACAGCCGTTTTGGGGGCTACACCTTC. Its protein product is CSATEYSRFGGYTF.

The chain combines TRBV7-2 with TRBJ2-4; 10 nucleotides agree with TRBD1. Looked up from germline, CDR1 is SGHTA and CDR2 is FQGNSA. The CDR3 contains 14 residues. Trimming at V came to 5 bases and at J to 6 bases, leaving 4 bases not matched to a gene. The CDR3 DNA reads TGTGCCAGCAGCCCGGGACAGGGGCTAAACATTCAGTACTTC. The encoded protein is CASSPGQGLNIQYF.

The chain uses TRBV5-1 and TRBJ2-2; 9 bases map to TRBD2. Germline V lookup: CDR1 SGHRS, CDR2 YFSETQ. Trimming cost V 0 bases and J 7 bases; bases outside gene matches: 4. The CDR3 consists of 15 residues. The CDR3 DNA sequence: TGCGCCAGCAGCTTGGGTCCTAGCGGGGACGGGGAGCTGTTTTTT. Protein sequence: CASSLGPSGDGELFF.